The 7 T cell receptor beta chains below all came from one sample that was sequenced in a study of blood T cell repertoires in COVID-19. The protocol was immunoSEQ multiplex PCR, while the TCRdb copy is restricted to in-frame clones and leaves out a portion. The sample holds about 260,000 clones, 91% seen once. Sequenced: peripheral blood. The receptor source for this set is a person aged 18 to 35 with COVID-19, enrolled during active disease.

This clone has only one observation. The chain has TRBV9 and TRBJ1-1, with no clear D. CDR3 length: 12 residues. V lost 3 bases and J lost 11, with 14 bases in between. CDR1 is SGDLS and CDR2 is YYNGEE in the germline V gene. The CDR3 bases are TGTGCCAGCAGCGACAGCCCAGGAATGGCTTTCTTT. This sequence encodes CASSDSPGMAFF.

V usage is TRBV27 and J usage is TRBJ2-3; TRBD1 matches 7 bases. Germline V gene lookup returns CDR1 MNHEY and CDR2 SMNVEV (reference sequence). This CDR3 contains 13 residues. Unmatched junction bases numbered 3, after V lost 4 bases and J lost 5 bases. For the CDR3, the DNA is TGTGCCAGCAGTTCACAGGGGAGAGATACGCAGTATTTT. Translated: CASSSQGRDTQYF.

V usage is TRBV6-5 and J usage is TRBJ2-7, with 9 bases lining up with TRBD2. Germline trimming cut 2 bases from V and 6 bases from J; bases unmatched to any gene: 11. Germline CDR1 reads MNHEY; CDR2 reads SVGAGI. CDR3 length: 16 residues. CDR3 bases: TGTGCCAGCAGTTACAATTATGCGGGAGGGCCCTCCGAGCAGTACTTC. It codes for CASSYNYAGGPSEQYF.

V usage is TRBV7-9 and J usage is TRBJ2-7; D ambiguous. V gave up 1 base and J gave up 6 bases, with 10 bases separating them. Germline CDR1 SEHNR, CDR2 FQNEAQ (reference sequence). The CDR3 has 13 amino acids. This CDR3 is CASSLDASAEQYF. The CDR3 coding sequence is TGTGCCAGCAGCTTAGACGCTAGTGCCGAGCAGTACTTC.

V and J are TRBV10-2 and TRBJ2-7; D is uncertain. The CDR3 has 14 residues. V was pared by 8 bases and J by 3 bases, with 17 bases between. Germline CDR1 and CDR2: WSHSY and SAAADI. The CDR3 nucleotides read TGCGCCAGCCTAGGCGGATCCACGAACTACGAGCAGTACTTC. This encodes CASLGGSTNYEQYF.

This clone appeared a single time. The rearrangement links TRBV9 to TRBJ2-5; TRBD2 aligns across 13 bases. The CDR3 is made up of 18 amino acids. With 0 bases clipped from V and 4 bases from J, the junction kept 9 bases outside the gene matches. Germline CDR1 is SGDLS and CDR2 is YYNGEE. CDR3 loop: CASSVAPATSGRPETQYF. In DNA form, the CDR3 reads TGTGCCAGCAGCGTAGCCCCGGCGACTAGCGGGAGGCCAGAGACCCAGTACTTC.

The V call is TRBV10-3, the J call TRBJ1-1; 9 bases are shared with TRBD1. Germline trimming cut 6 bases from V and 6 bases from J; bases unmatched to any gene: 8. CDR1 and CDR2 from the germline V gene are ENHRY and SYGVKD. There are 14 residues in the CDR3. CDR3 DNA: TGTGCCATCAGAAGTACAGGGGGCGGGCCTGAAGCTTTCTTT. As protein: CAIRSTGGGPEAFF.